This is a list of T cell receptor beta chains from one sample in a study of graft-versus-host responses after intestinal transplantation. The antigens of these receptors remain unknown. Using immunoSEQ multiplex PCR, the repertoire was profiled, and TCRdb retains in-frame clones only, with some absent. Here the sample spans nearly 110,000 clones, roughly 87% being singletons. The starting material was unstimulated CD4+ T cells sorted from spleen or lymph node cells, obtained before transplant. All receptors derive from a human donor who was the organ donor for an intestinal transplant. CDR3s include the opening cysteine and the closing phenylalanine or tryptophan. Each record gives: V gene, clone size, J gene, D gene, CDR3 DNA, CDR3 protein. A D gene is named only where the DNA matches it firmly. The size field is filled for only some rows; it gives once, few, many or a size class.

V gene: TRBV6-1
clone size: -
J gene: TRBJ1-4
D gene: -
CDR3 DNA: TGTGCCAGCAGAGGGACGGCAGACAATGAAAAACTGTTTTTT
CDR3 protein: CASRGTADNEKLFF

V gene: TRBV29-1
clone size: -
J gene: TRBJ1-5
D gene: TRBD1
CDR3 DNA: TGCAGCGTTGGAGATGGGACAGGGAGTAATCAGCCCCAGCATTTT
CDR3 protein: CSVGDGTGSNQPQHF

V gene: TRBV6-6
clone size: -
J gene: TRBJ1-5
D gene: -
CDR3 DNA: TGTGCCAGCACCTCCGGCGGGGTCTTGCCCCAGCATTTT
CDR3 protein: CASTSGGVLPQHF

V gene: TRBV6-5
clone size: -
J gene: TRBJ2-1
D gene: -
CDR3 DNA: TGTGCCAGCAGGCCCCACGCAGGTCAGACCGATGAGCAGTTCTTC
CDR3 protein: CASRPHAGQTDEQFF

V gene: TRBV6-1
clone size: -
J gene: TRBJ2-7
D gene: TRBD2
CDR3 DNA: TGTGCCAGCAGTGAAGTCGGGGGGTCCCCCTACGAGCAGTACTTC
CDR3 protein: CASSEVGGSPYEQYF

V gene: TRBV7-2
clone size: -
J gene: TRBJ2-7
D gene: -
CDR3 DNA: TGTGCCAGCAGCTTAGACGGGTTAACCTCCTACGAGCAGTACTTC
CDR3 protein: CASSLDGLTSYEQYF

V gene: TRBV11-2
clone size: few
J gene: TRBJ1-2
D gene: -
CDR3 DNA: TGTGCCAGCAGCTCCAGCGCAAGAGCTTATGGCTACACCTTC
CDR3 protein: CASSSSARAYGYTF

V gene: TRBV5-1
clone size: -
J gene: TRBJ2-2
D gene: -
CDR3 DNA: TGCGCCAGCAGCTTGGCCGGCGGGGAGCTGTTTTTT
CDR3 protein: CASSLAGGELFF

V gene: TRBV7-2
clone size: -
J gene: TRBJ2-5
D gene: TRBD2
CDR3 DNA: TGTGCCAGCAGCTTCCCGGGGGGACGGGAGACCCAGTACTTC
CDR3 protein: CASSFPGGRETQYF

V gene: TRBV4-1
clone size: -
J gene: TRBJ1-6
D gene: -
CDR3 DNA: TGCGCCAGCAGCCGGGGGCAGAGCTCCTATAATTCACCCCTCCACTTT
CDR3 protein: CASSRGQSSYNSPLHF

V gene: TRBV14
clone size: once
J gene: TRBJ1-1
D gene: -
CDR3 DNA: TGTGCCAGCAGCCTTCGGGACGCCTTCGATCGCACTGAAGCTTTCTTT
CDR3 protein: CASSLRDAFDRTEAFF

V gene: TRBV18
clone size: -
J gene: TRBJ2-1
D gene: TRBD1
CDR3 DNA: TGTGCCAGCTCACCACTATGGACAGGGAGCTCCTACAATGAGCAGTTCTTC
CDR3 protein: CASSPLWTGSSYNEQFF

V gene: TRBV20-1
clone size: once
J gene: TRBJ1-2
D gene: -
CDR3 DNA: TGCAGTGCTTCTGCGGGGTATGGCTACACCTTC
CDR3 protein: CSASAGYGYTF

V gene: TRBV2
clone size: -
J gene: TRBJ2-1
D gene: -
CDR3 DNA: TGTGCCAGCAGTGAGACACCGACCAGTGAGCAGTTCTTC
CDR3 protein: CASSETPTSEQFF

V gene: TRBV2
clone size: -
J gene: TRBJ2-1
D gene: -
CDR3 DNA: TGTGCCAGCAGATTTAATGAGCAGTTCTTC
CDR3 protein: CASRFNEQFF

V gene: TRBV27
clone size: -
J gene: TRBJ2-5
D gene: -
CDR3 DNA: TGTGCCAGCAGTTTAAGGGTCCAAGAGACCCAGTACTTC
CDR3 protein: CASSLRVQETQYF

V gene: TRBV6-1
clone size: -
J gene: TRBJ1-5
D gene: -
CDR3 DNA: TGTGCCAGCAGTGAAGTTGGCAGAAGTTATAGCAATCAGCCCCAGCATTTT
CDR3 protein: CASSEVGRSYSNQPQHF

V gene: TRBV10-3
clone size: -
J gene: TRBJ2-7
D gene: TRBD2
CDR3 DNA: TGTGCCATCAGTGAGTCGTTAGCGGGAGACAGTCCCTACGAGCAGTACTTC
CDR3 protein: CAISESLAGDSPYEQYF

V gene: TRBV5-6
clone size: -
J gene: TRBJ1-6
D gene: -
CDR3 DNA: TGTGCCAGCAGCTTCTGGGCAGCTCCCTCCTATAATTCACCCCTCCACTTT
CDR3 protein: CASSFWAAPSYNSPLHF

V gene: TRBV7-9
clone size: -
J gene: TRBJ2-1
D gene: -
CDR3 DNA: TGTGCCAGCAGCTTAGGCCTCCAGGGAAGGGGCTACAATGAGCAGTTCTTC
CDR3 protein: CASSLGLQGRGYNEQFF

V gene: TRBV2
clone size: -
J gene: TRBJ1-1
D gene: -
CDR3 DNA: TGTGCCAGCAGTGAAGCGCTCAACAGATACACTGAAGCTTTCTTT
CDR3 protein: CASSEALNRYTEAFF

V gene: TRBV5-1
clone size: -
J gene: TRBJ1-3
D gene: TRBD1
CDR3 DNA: TGCGCCAGCAGCTTGTCGTCCAGGGGGAGGAGAGGAAACACCATATATTTT
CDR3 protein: CASSLSSRGRRGNTIYF

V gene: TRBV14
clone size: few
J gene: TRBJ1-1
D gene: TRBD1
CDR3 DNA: TGTGCCAGCAGCAGGGGGCTGAACACTGAAGCTTTCTTT
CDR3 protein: CASSRGLNTEAFF

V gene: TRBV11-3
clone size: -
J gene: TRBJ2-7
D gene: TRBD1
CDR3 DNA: TGTGCCAGCAGCTTAGATGGTGGGACAGGGAGCTACGAGCAGTACTTC
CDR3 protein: CASSLDGGTGSYEQYF

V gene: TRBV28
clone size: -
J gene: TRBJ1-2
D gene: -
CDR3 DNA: TGTGCCAGCAGTGACCCCTCCAGGGGACAAAACTATGGCTACACCTTC
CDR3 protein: CASSDPSRGQNYGYTF

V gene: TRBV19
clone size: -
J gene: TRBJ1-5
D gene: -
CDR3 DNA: TGTGCCAGTAACTCCCCAGGGGCGGGAATAGGGAATCAGCCCCAGCATTTT
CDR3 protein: CASNSPGAGIGNQPQHF

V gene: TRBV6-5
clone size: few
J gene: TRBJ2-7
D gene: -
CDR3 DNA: TGTGCCAGCAGTGTCCAGGGAACTGCCGAGCAGTACTTC
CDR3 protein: CASSVQGTAEQYF

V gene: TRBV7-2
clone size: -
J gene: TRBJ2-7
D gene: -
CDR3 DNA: TGTGCCAGCAGCTTAATAGGGAGCTCCTACGAGCAGTACTTC
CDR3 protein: CASSLIGSSYEQYF

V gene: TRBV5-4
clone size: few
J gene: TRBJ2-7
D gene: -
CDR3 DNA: TGTGCCAGCGGGCTCCGGGAGCGGGTCCCCTACGAGCAGTACTTC
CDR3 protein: CASGLRERVPYEQYF

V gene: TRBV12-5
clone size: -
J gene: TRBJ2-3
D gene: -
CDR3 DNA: TGTGCTAGTGGTTCACGGGCTAGCGCCACAGATACGCAGTATTTT
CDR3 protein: CASGSRASATDTQYF

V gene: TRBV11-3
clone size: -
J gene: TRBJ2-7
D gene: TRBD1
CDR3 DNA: TGTGCCAGCAGCCAGACAGGGAATAGCTACGAGCAGTACTTC
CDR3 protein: CASSQTGNSYEQYF

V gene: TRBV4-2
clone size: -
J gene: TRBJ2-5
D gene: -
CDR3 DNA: TGTGCCAGCAGCCAAGCGCCGTTGGAGCAAGAGACCCAGTACTTC
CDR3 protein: CASSQAPLEQETQYF

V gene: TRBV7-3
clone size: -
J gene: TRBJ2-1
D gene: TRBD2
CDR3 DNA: TGTGCCAGCAGCCAGACTAGCGGGAGGGCCAATGAGCAGTTCTTC
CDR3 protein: CASSQTSGRANEQFF

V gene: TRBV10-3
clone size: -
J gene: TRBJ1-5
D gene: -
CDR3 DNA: TGTGCCATCAGTGAACGGGGTTTTCAGCCCCAGCATTTT
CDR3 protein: CAISERGFQPQHF

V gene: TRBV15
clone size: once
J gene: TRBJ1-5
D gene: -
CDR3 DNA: TGTGCCACCAGCAGAGGGGGGGGCAATCAGCCCCAGCATTTT
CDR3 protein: CATSRGGGNQPQHF

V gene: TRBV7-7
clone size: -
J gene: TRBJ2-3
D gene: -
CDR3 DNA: TGTGCCAGCAGCTTAGCGGAGGCAGATACGCAGTATTTT
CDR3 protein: CASSLAEADTQYF

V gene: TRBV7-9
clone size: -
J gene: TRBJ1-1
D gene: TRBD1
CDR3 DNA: TGTGCCAGCGGTCCTGGGACAGGGCTGAACACTGAAGCTTTCTTT
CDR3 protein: CASGPGTGLNTEAFF

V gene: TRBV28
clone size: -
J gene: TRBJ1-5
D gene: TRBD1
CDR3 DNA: TGTGCCAGCAGTGAGTCCGGGACAGCTGCCTATAGCAATCAGCCCCAGCATTTT
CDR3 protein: CASSESGTAAYSNQPQHF

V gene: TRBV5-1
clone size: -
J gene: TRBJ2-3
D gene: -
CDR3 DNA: TGCGCCGCCAGTGTACAGAGCCCCACAGATACGCAGTATTTT
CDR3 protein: CAASVQSPTDTQYF

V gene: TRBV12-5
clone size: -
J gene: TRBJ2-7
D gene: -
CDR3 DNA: TGTGCTAGTGCTCTCGAGGATACCTACGAGCAGTACTTC
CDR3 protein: CASALEDTYEQYF

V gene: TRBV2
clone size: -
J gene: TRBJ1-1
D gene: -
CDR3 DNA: TGTGCCAGCATTCCTGTTGGGTTGGCTGAAGCTTTCTTT
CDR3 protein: CASIPVGLAEAFF

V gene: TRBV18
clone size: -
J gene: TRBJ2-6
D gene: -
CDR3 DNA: TGTGCCAGCTCTCCCCGTGGGGCAGGGGCCAACGTCCTGACTTTC
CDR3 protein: CASSPRGAGANVLTF

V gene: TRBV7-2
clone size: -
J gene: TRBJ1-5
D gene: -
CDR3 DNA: TGTGCCAGCACCGGGACATTGGGCCAGCCCCAGCATTTT
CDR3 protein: CASTGTLGQPQHF

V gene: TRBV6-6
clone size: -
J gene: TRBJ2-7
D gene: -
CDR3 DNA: TGTGCCAGCCGAATGGGCAGAGCTGCATACGAGCAGTACTTC
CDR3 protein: CASRMGRAAYEQYF

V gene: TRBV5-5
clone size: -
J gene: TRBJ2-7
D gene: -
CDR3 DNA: TGTGCCAGCAGTCCCCGTGGCCACAATTCCTACGAGCAGTACTTC
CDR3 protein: CASSPRGHNSYEQYF

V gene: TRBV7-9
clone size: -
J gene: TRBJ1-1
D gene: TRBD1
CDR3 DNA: TGTGCCAGCAGCTTAGCTTCGACAGGGGACACTGAAGCTTTCTTT
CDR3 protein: CASSLASTGDTEAFF

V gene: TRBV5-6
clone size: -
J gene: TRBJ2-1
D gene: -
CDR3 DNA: TGTGCCAGCAGCGCGGGACCAAACATTTACAATGAGCAGTTCTTC
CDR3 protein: CASSAGPNIYNEQFF

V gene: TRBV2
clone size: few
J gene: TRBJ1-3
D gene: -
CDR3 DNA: TGTGCCAGCAGGCAGGAGAGCTCTGGAAACACCATATATTTT
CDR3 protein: CASRQESSGNTIYF

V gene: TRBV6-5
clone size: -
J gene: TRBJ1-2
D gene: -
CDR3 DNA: TGTGCCAGCAGTTATAAGCCTACCGGACATGGCTACACCTTC
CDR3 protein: CASSYKPTGHGYTF

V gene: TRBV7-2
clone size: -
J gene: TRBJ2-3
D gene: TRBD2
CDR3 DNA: TGTGCCAGCGCAGGGGCCGGGACTAGCGGGAAGGAGAATACGCAGTATTTT
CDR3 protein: CASAGAGTSGKENTQYF

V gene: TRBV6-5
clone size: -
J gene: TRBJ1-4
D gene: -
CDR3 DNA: TGTGCCAGCGGGATGGTTGCCAGGGGATCGGAAAAACTGTTTTTT
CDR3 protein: CASGMVARGSEKLFF

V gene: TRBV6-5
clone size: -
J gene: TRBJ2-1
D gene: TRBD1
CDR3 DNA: TGTGCCAGCAGTCGCGACAGGGGTCGGAATGAGCAGTTCTTC
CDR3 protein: CASSRDRGRNEQFF

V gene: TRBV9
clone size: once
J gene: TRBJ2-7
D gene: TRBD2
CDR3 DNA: TGTGCCAGCAGCCCCCGACTAGCGGCGGCTGTCTACGAGCAGTACTTC
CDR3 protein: CASSPRLAAAVYEQYF

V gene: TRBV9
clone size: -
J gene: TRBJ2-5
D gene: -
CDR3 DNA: TGTGCCAGCAGCGCTCAGGGGGCGGGAGGAGGCGAGACCCAGTACTTC
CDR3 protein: CASSAQGAGGGETQYF

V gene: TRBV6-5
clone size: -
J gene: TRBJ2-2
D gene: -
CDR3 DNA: TGTGCCAGCAGCTCGGGACTCCCTCCCGGGGAGCTGTTTTTT
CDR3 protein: CASSSGLPPGELFF